These 4 T cell receptor beta chains came from one sample sequenced in a study of T cells in localized non-small cell lung cancer. Method: immunoSEQ multiplex PCR; TCRdb's copy keeps in-frame clones and lacks some. This table has 50,000 to 65,000 clones, 75% to 85% appearing once. Source: PBMCs, taken before any cancer treatment. The receptor source for this set is a man aged 35-75 years with stage II lung adenocarcinoma.

Only a few counts were recorded for this clone. This chain connects TRBV18 to TRBJ2-1, with 10 positions matching TRBD2. Trimming removed 6 bases from V and 6 bases from J; junction bases left unmatched: 5. The CDR3 has 14 amino acids. From germline, CDR1 is KGHSH and CDR2 LQKENI. For the CDR3, the DNA is TGTGCCAGCTCTCGCAGCGGGAGGGCCAATGAGCAGTTCTTC. Translating gives CASSRSGRANEQFF.

This chain links TRBV6-1 with TRBJ1-3; weak D call: TRBD1 (5 bases). The CDR3 consists of 13 residues. V shed 5 bases and J shed 2 bases, with 7 bases lying between them. Germline V gene lookup returns CDR1 MNHNS and CDR2 SASEGT. The CDR3 sequence: CASSSGPGNTIYF. CDR3 nucleotide sequence: TGTGCCAGCAGTTCGGGGCCTGGAAACACCATATATTTT.

The rearrangement uses TRBV5-1 and TRBJ2-1; tentative D call: TRBD1 (6 bases). V was cut by 0 bases and J by 6 bases, with 13 bases left in between. Germline assignment: CDR1 SGHRS and CDR2 YFSETQ. This CDR3 comprises 15 residues. The CDR3 reads CASSLEGEWSNEQFF. The CDR3 nucleotides are TGCGCCAGCAGCTTGGAGGGGGAATGGTCCAATGAGCAGTTCTTC. The complete variable domain, with remaining parts taken from reference TRBV5-1 and TRBJ2-1, reads KAGVTQTPRYLIKTRGQQVTLSCSPISGHRSVSWYQQTPGQGLQFLFEYFSETQRNKGNFPGRFSGRQFSNSRSEMNVSTLELGDSALYLCASSLEGEWSNEQFFGPGTRLTVL.

The table lists this clone with a few counts. V gene TRBV29-1 combines with J gene TRBJ1-1; the D is unclear. CDR3 length: 11 amino acids. The V end was cut by 3 bases, the J end by 5 bases, with 7 bases between. The V gene's germline CDR1 is SQVTM and CDR2 ANQGSEA. The CDR3 DNA is TGCAGCGTTGACGGTCTTACTGAAGCTTTCTTT. This codes for CSVDGLTEAFF.